The rows below give T cell receptor beta chains drawn from one sample of a study of beta chain features in type 1 diabetes. The method was immunoSEQ multiplex PCR; TCRdb's version includes in-frame clones alone and lacks a portion of them. Seen here are about 700,000 clones, roughly an eighth observed once, and the top ten hold 0.022%. Sequencing was performed on naive CD4+ T cells from blood. The receptors here all came from a man aged 18 to 29 with type 1 diabetes. The CDR3 runs from the conserved cysteine through the conserved F or W. A D gene is named only where the DNA matches it firmly. Size tells how often a clone was seen (once, few, many) or the class of an expanded clone, and some rows leave it out.

- TRBJ2-6 TRBV29-1 - TGCAGCGCGAGGGGCTCTGGGGCCAACGTCCTGACTTTC CSARGSGANVLTF
- TRBJ1-6 TRBV5-1 few TGCGCCAGCAGCTTGGGAGGGACGATTAATTCACCCCTCCACTTT CASSLGGTINSPLHF
- TRBJ2-1 TRBV13 few TGTGCCAGCAGCTTTGGCCGACCCTACAATGAGCAGTTCTTC CASSFGRPYNEQFF
- TRBJ2-2 TRBV5-1 few TGCGCCAGCAGCTCCGTCTCCAGGGGGAACACCGGGGAGCTGTTTTTT CASSSVSRGNTGELFF
- TRBJ2-5 TRBV7-9 - TGTGCCAGCAGCTTCGGACAAATCGTAGAGACCCAGTACTTC CASSFGQIVETQYF
TRBD1 TRBJ1-2 TRBV13 - TGTGCCAGCAGCTCCCGACAGGGCTCCGGCTACACCTTC CASSSRQGSGYTF
- TRBJ2-3 TRBV9 - TGTGCCAGCAGCGTACGGGAGACAGATACGCAGTATTTT CASSVRETDTQYF
- TRBJ2-5 TRBV9 - TGTGCCAGCAGCGTAGGTACGGTTCAAGAGACCCAGTACTTC CASSVGTVQETQYF
- TRBJ1-1 TRBV20-1 few TGCAGTGCGCAGGGAAACACTGAAGCTTTCTTT CSAQGNTEAFF
- TRBJ2-2 TRBV2 - TGTGCCAGCAGTGAAGGAACAGTAGACACCGGGGAGCTGTTTTTT CASSEGTVDTGELFF
TRBD2 TRBJ2-5 TRBV15 - TGTGCCACCAGCAGGGGTAGCGGGGGCCCCCTTGATGCCCAGTACTTC CATSRGSGGPLDAQYF
- TRBJ1-1 TRBV28 few TGTGCCAGCAGTCTAGGCGGGCAGCCTGAAGCTTTCTTT CASSLGGQPEAFF
TRBD2 TRBJ2-5 TRBV10-2 - TGCGCCAGCGCCCTGTCAGGTAGCGGGGACCCCCAGTACTTC CASALSGSGDPQYF
TRBD1 TRBJ1-5 TRBV7-2 few TGTGCCAGCACCCCCGGGACAGTCAATCAGCCCCAGCATTTT CASTPGTVNQPQHF
- TRBJ2-3 TRBV7-8 - TGTGCCAGCAGCTTAGCATTAGGGGATACGCAGTATTTT CASSLALGDTQYF
- TRBJ1-2 TRBV28 - TGTGCCAGCACACTTACTTTCAGGGTAAACTATGGCTACACCTTC CASTLTFRVNYGYTF
TRBD1 TRBJ2-1 TRBV6-1 few TGTGCCAGCTCAAAGACAGGGACTGAGCAGTTCTTC CASSKTGTEQFF
- TRBJ2-7 TRBV30 - TGTGCCTGGAGGGGTGCGCAGGGGAGTTTCTACGAGCAGTACTTC CAWRGAQGSFYEQYF
- TRBJ1-1 TRBV25-1 - TGTGCCAGCATGGGGAACACTGAAGCTTTCTTT CASMGNTEAFF
- TRBJ2-5 TRBV25-1 few TGTGCCAGCAGTGAATTGGGGACAAACCAAGAGACCCAGTACTTC CASSELGTNQETQYF
TRBD1 TRBJ2-7 TRBV18 - TGTGCCAGCTCACCTCGGACAGGGGGGCTCGGCGGCGGCGAGCAGTACTTC CASSPRTGGLGGGEQYF
TRBD1 TRBJ2-1 TRBV6-1 few TGTGCCAGCAGTGGCGACAGGGCGGACGAGCAGTTCTTC CASSGDRADEQFF
- TRBJ1-6 TRBV13 - TGTGCCAGCAGCCCAATAGGGTACGGTTCACCCCTCCACTTT CASSPIGYGSPLHF
- TRBJ2-3 TRBV5-4 - TGTGCCAGCAGCTTGGAACTAGTCCAGGATACGCAGTATTTT CASSLELVQDTQYF
- TRBJ2-6 TRBV30 few TGTGCCTGGATACGGAGCTCTGGGGCCAACGTCCTGACTTTC CAWIRSSGANVLTF
- TRBJ1-2 TRBV30 - TGTGCCTGGAAGGTAACTGGTGGCTACACCTTC CAWKVTGGYTF
- TRBJ2-2 TRBV5-4 - TGTGCCAGCAGCTTGGACGGGGGTTGGGACACCGGGGAGCTGTTTTTT CASSLDGGWDTGELFF
- TRBJ1-1 TRBV5-1 few TGCGCCAGTGGGTCTGAGAACACTGAAGCTTTCTTT CASGSENTEAFF
TRBD1 TRBJ1-1 TRBV6-6 - TGTGCCAGCAGTATATCCGGGACAGGGGGCGTAGCTTTCTTT CASSISGTGGVAFF
- TRBJ2-7 TRBV20-1 few TGCAGTGCTAGGGAGCGCGAGCAGTACTTC CSAREREQYF
TRBD1 TRBJ1-1 TRBV7-9 - TGTGCCAGCAGCCCCCGCCAGGGGGCCACTGAAGCTTTCTTT CASSPRQGATEAFF
- TRBJ1-2 TRBV29-1 few TGCAGCGTTCTCCTTCTAGGCGCGGGCTATGGCTACACCTTC CSVLLLGAGYGYTF
- TRBJ2-5 TRBV20-1 - TGCAGTGCTAAACAAAAAGAGACCCAGTACTTC CSAKQKETQYF
- TRBJ1-1 TRBV20-1 few TGCAGTGCTAGCGGCCCCGGCGAAGCTTTCTTT CSASGPGEAFF
TRBD2 TRBJ2-1 TRBV6-1 - TGTGCCAGCAGCGGACTAGCGGGGGGCTACAATGAGCAGTTCTTC CASSGLAGGYNEQFF
TRBD1 TRBJ1-5 TRBV28 few TGTGCCAGCACCCTCGGGACAGGGGGCAATCAGCCCCAGCATTTT CASTLGTGGNQPQHF
- TRBJ2-3 TRBV7-2 - TGTGCCAGCAGCTTATACACAGATACGCAGTATTTT CASSLYTDTQYF
- TRBJ2-3 TRBV6-6 few TGTGCCAGCAGTCGCGACGGGGGGCGCACAGATACGCAGTATTTT CASSRDGGRTDTQYF
TRBD1 TRBJ1-2 TRBV5-6 - TGTGCCAGCAGCCCCCGCATGCTACAGGGGACCCATGGCTACACCTTC CASSPRMLQGTHGYTF
- TRBJ1-5 TRBV2 - TGTGCCAGCAGCAAATCAGGGCAGCCCCAGCATTTT CASSKSGQPQHF
- TRBJ1-1 TRBV30 - TGTGCCTGGACCCGCGGGGGGATGAACACTGAAGCTTTCTTT CAWTRGGMNTEAFF
TRBD1 TRBJ1-1 TRBV6-5 few TGTGCCAGCAGTTACTCTCAGGGGGGGACTGAAGCTTTCTTT CASSYSQGGTEAFF
- TRBJ1-2 TRBV29-1 few TGCAGCGTTGACCCGGCCAACTATGGCTACACCTTC CSVDPANYGYTF
- TRBJ2-1 TRBV28 few TGTGCCAGCAGTGGCCTTGAGTCCTACAATGAGCAGTTCTTC CASSGLESYNEQFF
TRBD1 TRBJ1-2 TRBV11-2 - TGTGCCAGCAGCCAGGGGGAAGGCTACACCTTC CASSQGEGYTF
TRBD1 TRBJ1-2 TRBV9 - TGTGCCAGCAGCGTAGCGGGGACAGGGGGTATCTATGGCTACACCTTC CASSVAGTGGIYGYTF
- TRBJ2-7 TRBV9 - TGTGCCAGCAGCCCCGCTCCGGGACGAAACTCCTACGAGCAGTACTTC CASSPAPGRNSYEQYF
- TRBJ2-1 TRBV30 few TGTGCCTGGAGTCCTTGGCCCGGGGACAATGAGCAGTTCTTC CAWSPWPGDNEQFF
TRBD1 TRBJ1-2 TRBV30 - TGTGCCTGGAGTCCCCAACAGGGGGCCTATGGCTACACCTTC CAWSPQQGAYGYTF
- TRBJ1-1 TRBV30 - TGTGCCTGGAGTATTACGGGCACTGAAGCTTTCTTT CAWSITGTEAFF
TRBD1 TRBJ1-2 TRBV5-6 - TGTGCCAGCAGCTTGCGGACAGGGAACCATGGCTACACCTTC CASSLRTGNHGYTF
- TRBJ2-2 TRBV9 few TGTGCCAGCAGCGTAGGGAGGGGCGTGCGCGAAGTTGGGCTGTTTTTT CASSVGRGVREVGLFF
- TRBJ1-1 TRBV29-1 few TGCAGCGTTGAAGTTGGGGGAGGTGGCACTGAAGCTTTCTTT CSVEVGGGGTEAFF
- TRBJ1-2 TRBV14 - TGTGCCAGCAGCCAAGGGGTACGCAGGGGTGACTATGGCTACACCTTC CASSQGVRRGDYGYTF
TRBD2 TRBJ2-1 TRBV30 - TGTGCCTGGAGTGTACGCAGGACTAGCGGGGACAATGAGCAGTTCTTC CAWSVRRTSGDNEQFF